Listed here are 24 T cell receptor beta chains from one sample, sequenced in a study of molecular identifiers for immune sequencing clone quantification. Using its own MiXCR run on the PCR reads, TCRdb lists one record per CDR3 protein. This repertoire shows about 500,000 distinct CDR3 sequences, about a fifth found once; its top ten account for approximately 0.84%. The sequenced sample was naive CD8+ T cells from blood, with Jurkat cell RNA spiked in. Subset given: FACS-sorted CD8+CD4-CCR7+CD45RA+ naive T cells. The receptors were gathered from a human donor in good health. Some libraries in this study had Jurkat cell RNA spiked in.

The CDR3, as DNA: TGTGCCACCAGTGAGACGCGAACCGGGGAGCTGTTTTTT. Translated, it gives CATSETRTGELFF. This chain links TRBV24-1 with TRBJ2-2; D call uncertain. Trimming took 4 bases from V and 5 from J, leaving 7 bases between them. Per germline, CDR1 KGHDR and CDR2 SFDVKD. The CDR3 is 13 residues long.

This clonotype was seen only a few times. The J gene is TRBJ2-3, the V gene TRBV6-5; D might be TRBD1 (5 bases). Germline CDR1 reads MNHEY; CDR2 reads SVGAGI. V lost 4 bases to trimming and J lost 2 bases, with 16 bases between them. The CDR3 runs 16 residues. CDR3 in DNA: TGTGCCAGCAGTTCCCAACTCGACAGCTACACAGATACGCAGTATTTT. Amino acid sequence: CASSSQLDSYTDTQYF.

Ten or more counts support this clonotype. The chain carries TRBV29-1 and TRBJ1-2; 8 bases align to TRBD1. V dropped 7 bases and J dropped 8; count of bases not matched to a gene: 12. Germline V CDR1 and CDR2: SQVTM, ANQGSEA. This CDR3 region has 13 residues. CDR3 in amino acids: CSAEPTGEPGYTF. In DNA, the CDR3 is TGCAGCGCGGAGCCGACAGGGGAGCCAGGCTACACCTTC.

J is TRBJ1-5 and V is TRBV19; D possibly corresponds to TRBD1 (5 bases). With 7 bases removed from V and 7 bases from J, the gap between germline ends came to 14 bases. Germline-derived CDR1 and CDR2 are LNHDA and SQIVND (reference sequence). This CDR3 comprises 13 residues. This chain's CDR3 is CASTPGGYQPQHF. CDR3 sequence (DNA): TGTGCCAGTACTCCGGGGGGTTACCAGCCCCAGCATTTT.

This clonotype occurred many times. The chain has TRBV4-3 and TRBJ2-7; the D gene could be TRBD1 or TRBD2 (5 bases each). The germline V gene encodes CDR1 LGHNA and CDR2 YSLEER. V lost 0 bases and J lost 0, with 12 bases in between. The length of the CDR3 is 16 residues. CDR3 amino acids: CASSQDRGGSSYEQYF. The CDR3 nucleotides read TGCGCCAGCAGCCAAGATCGTGGGGGAAGCTCCTACGAGCAGTACTTC.

This clonotype was detected many times. The chain carries TRBV7-9 and TRBJ1-1, with unresolved D. The CDR3 sequence is 18 residues long. The V end lost 5 bases, the J end lost 0 bases, and 22 bases lay between the germline ends. CDR1 is SEHNR and CDR2 is FQNEAQ in the germline V gene (reference sequence). CDR3 in amino acids: CASSLDYKMGKMNTEAFF. In nucleotides, the CDR3 is TGTGCCAGCAGCCTAGACTACAAAATGGGAAAAATGAACACTGAAGCTTTCTTT.

As concerns this clonotype: One end of the junction fails to match germline, which may point to a read error. The chain links TRBV3-1 to TRBJ2-3, with D possibly being TRBD1 (5 bases). Germline lookup yields CDR1 LGHDT and CDR2 YNNKEL (reference sequence). This CDR3 is 14 amino acids long. As DNA, the CDR3 is TGTGCCGGCAGCCAAGTAGGGGAAGGCGATACGCAGTATTTT. Protein: CAGSQVGEGDTQYF.

In its sample, this clonotype was seen many times. In nucleotides, the CDR3 is TGCGCCAGCAGCATCGGGACTAGCACGGCAGATACGCAGTATTTT. It is translated as CASSIGTSTADTQYF. The chain uses TRBV4-3 and TRBJ2-3; 9 bases agree with TRBD2. The trim removed 5 bases at V and 4 bases at J, leaving 7 bases unmatched. The germline CDR1 and CDR2 sequences are LGHNA and YSLEER. The CDR3 runs to 15 residues.

This clonotype has just a few counts. The V and J genes are TRBV7-9 and TRBJ2-7; D possibly corresponds to TRBD2 (5 bases). The CDR3 is 14 amino acids. In germline, CDR1 is SEHNR, CDR2 FQNEAQ (reference sequence). V was pared by 8 bases and J by 4 bases, with 18 bases between. CDR3 coding DNA: TGTGCCAGCCGAACGATAAGCGGTCGGTACGAGCAGTACTTC. As protein: CASRTISGRYEQYF.

This clonotype was observed a few times. V and J are TRBV9 and TRBJ2-7; 10 bases agree with TRBD1. Germline V lookup: CDR1 SGDLS, CDR2 YYNGEE. V shed 2 bases, J shed 2 bases, and the junction held 4 bases outside the gene matches. The CDR3 covers 15 residues. The CDR3 coding sequence is TGTGCCAGCAGCGTCTCCGGGACAGGGGCCTACGAGCAGTACTTC. This codes for CASSVSGTGAYEQYF. Full variable domain (rest looked up from reference TRBV9 and TRBJ2-7): DSGVTQTPKHLITATGQRVTLRCSPRSGDLSVYWYQQSLDQGLQFLIQYYNGEERAKGNILERFSAQQFPDLHSELNLSSLELGDSALYFCASSVSGTGAYEQYFGPGTRLTVT.

This clonotype was counted a few times. The chain combines TRBV20-1 with TRBJ2-1; the D gene is possibly TRBD1 (6 bases). V was cut by 3 bases and J by 7 bases, with 10 bases left in between. The CDR3 is 12 residues long. Germline V lookup: CDR1 DFQATT, CDR2 SNEGSKA (reference sequence). In nucleotides, the CDR3 is TGCAGTGCTAGTGAAAGGGGGAATGAGCAGTTCTTC. It translates to CSASERGNEQFF.

This clonotype has only a few counts. The chain is built from TRBV6-2 or TRBV6-3 and TRBJ2-7, with a possible D match to TRBD1 (5 bases). The CDR3 runs 13 residues. V shed 10 bases and J shed 0 bases, with 13 bases lying between them. The germline gives CDR1 MNHEY, CDR2 SVGEGT. The CDR3: CAIGWGSSYEQYF. CDR3 coding DNA: TGTGCCATAGGTTGGGGCAGCTCCTACGAGCAGTACTTC.

This clonotype has just a few counts. The CDR3 sequence: CASSQRQLQETQYF. In nucleotides, the CDR3 is TGCGCCAGCAGCCAACGGCAGCTCCAAGAGACCCAGTACTTC. This rearrangement joins TRBV4-1 to TRBJ2-5; no firm D call. The V and J ends lost 2 bases and 1 base respectively, with 8 bases between them. The length of the CDR3 is 14 residues. The V gene's germline CDR1 is MGHRA and CDR2 YSYEKL.

Comments on this clonotype: Possible read error: a much larger clone is one base away. CDR3 nucleotide sequence: TGTGCCGGCAGCTTAGTCGGGCAGCTTACTGAAGCTTTCTTT. Amino acid sequence: CAGSLVGQLTEAFF. This chain joins TRBV7-9 and TRBJ1-1, with D hard to call. The length of the CDR3 is 14 residues. Germline CDR1 SEHNR, CDR2 FQNEAQ (reference sequence).

The chain employs TRBV12-3 or TRBV12-4 and TRBJ2-7; D call uncertain. The CDR3 loop spans 15 amino acids. The germline V and J ends were trimmed by 3 bases and 1 base, with 13 bases remaining between them. The CDR3: CASSLVALVSYEQYF. The CDR3 DNA reads as TGTGCCAGCAGTTTGGTGGCATTAGTTTCCTACGAGCAGTACTTC.

The chain joins TRBV9 to TRBJ2-7, with 11 bases that match TRBD1. This CDR3 has 14 amino acids. Germline V gives CDR1 SGDLS, CDR2 YYNGEE. The V gene end was trimmed by 4 bases and the J gene end by 6 bases; junction bases not matched to a gene: 6. CDR3 residues: CASSSGQGAAEQYF. CDR3 DNA: TGTGCCAGCAGCTCCGGACAGGGGGCGGCCGAGCAGTACTTC.

This clonotype was counted at least ten times. This chain links TRBV25-1 with TRBJ1-6; 8 bases map to TRBD1. J was trimmed by 7 bases and V by 2 bases; bases with no gene match: 7. The CDR3 loop spans 16 amino acids. The germline V gene has CDR1 MGHDK and CDR2 SYGVNS. The DNA of the CDR3 is TGTGCCAGCAGTGAACTGGACAGGGATCGGAATTCACCCCTCCACTTT. Its protein is CASSELDRDRNSPLHF.

The gene calls are TRBV27 and TRBJ2-3, with 8 bases that match TRBD1. The CDR3 contains 16 residues. The germline V gene encodes CDR1 MNHEY and CDR2 SMNVEV (reference sequence). V gave up 4 bases and J gave up 6 bases; unmatched junction bases: 12. CDR3 sequence (DNA): TGTGCCAGCAGTTCCTGGGAAGACAGGGGTGACGATACGCAGTATTTT. This codes for CASSSWEDRGDDTQYF.

This clonotype has ten or more counts. The chain joins TRBV4-3 to TRBJ2-7, with D possibly called TRBD1 or TRBD2 (5 bases each). CDR3 size: 14 residues. Trimming removed 1 base at V and 4 bases at J, with 11 bases between. Germline V lookup: CDR1 LGHNA, CDR2 YSLEER. The CDR3 protein is CASSQGRGSYEQYF. The CDR3 nucleotides are TGCGCCAGCAGCCAAGGCCGGGGCTCTTACGAGCAGTACTTC.

This clonotype was seen many times. This chain joins TRBV19 and TRBJ1-5, with D maybe TRBD1 (5 bases). CDR1 LNHDA and CDR2 SQIVND come from the germline V gene (reference sequence). The CDR3 is made up of 15 amino acids. The germline V and J ends were trimmed by 0 bases and 7 bases, with 13 bases remaining between them. The CDR3 is CASSIEEGSAQPQHF. In DNA form, the CDR3 reads TGTGCCAGTAGTATAGAGGAGGGGTCTGCGCAGCCCCAGCATTTT.

As concerns this clonotype: This may arise from a read error, as a much more abundant clone is one base away. The gene calls are TRBV7-2 and TRBJ1-1; D uncertain. Germline V gives CDR1 SGHTA, CDR2 FQGNSA. Trimming pared 5 bases from V and 7 bases from J, leaving 11 bases between. The CDR3 runs to 12 residues. This chain's CDR3 is CASSPTDFEAFF. CDR3 DNA: TGTGCCAGCAGCCCAACAGATTTTGAAGCTTTCTTT.

This clonotype occurred a few times. The chain uses TRBV29-1 and TRBJ2-7; no firm D call. CDR3 length equals 13 residues. V lost 1 base, J lost 0 bases, and 7 bases lay in between. CDR1 and CDR2 (germline): SQVTM, ANQGSEA. The CDR3 sequence is CSVEVSSSYEQYF. The CDR3 DNA follows: TGCAGCGTTGAAGTTAGTTCCTCCTACGAGCAGTACTTC.

The rearrangement links TRBV12-3 or TRBV12-4 to TRBJ2-7; D may be TRBD1 or TRBD2 (5 bases each). The V and J ends lost 5 bases and 4 bases respectively, with 15 bases between them. CDR3 length: 14 residues. CDR3 residues: CASSLLGRPYEQYF. CDR3 sequence (DNA): TGTGCCAGCAGTCTACTGGGACGGCCTTACGAGCAGTACTTC.

The chain is built from TRBV20-1 and TRBJ2-7; 9 bases fit TRBD2. Germline V CDR1 and CDR2: DFQATT, SNEGSKA (reference sequence). With 6 bases clipped from V and 3 bases from J, the junction kept 6 bases outside the gene matches. This CDR3 is 13 amino acids long. The CDR3 loop reads CSAHWREGYEQYF. The CDR3 DNA sequence: TGCAGTGCCCACTGGCGGGAGGGCTACGAGCAGTACTTC.